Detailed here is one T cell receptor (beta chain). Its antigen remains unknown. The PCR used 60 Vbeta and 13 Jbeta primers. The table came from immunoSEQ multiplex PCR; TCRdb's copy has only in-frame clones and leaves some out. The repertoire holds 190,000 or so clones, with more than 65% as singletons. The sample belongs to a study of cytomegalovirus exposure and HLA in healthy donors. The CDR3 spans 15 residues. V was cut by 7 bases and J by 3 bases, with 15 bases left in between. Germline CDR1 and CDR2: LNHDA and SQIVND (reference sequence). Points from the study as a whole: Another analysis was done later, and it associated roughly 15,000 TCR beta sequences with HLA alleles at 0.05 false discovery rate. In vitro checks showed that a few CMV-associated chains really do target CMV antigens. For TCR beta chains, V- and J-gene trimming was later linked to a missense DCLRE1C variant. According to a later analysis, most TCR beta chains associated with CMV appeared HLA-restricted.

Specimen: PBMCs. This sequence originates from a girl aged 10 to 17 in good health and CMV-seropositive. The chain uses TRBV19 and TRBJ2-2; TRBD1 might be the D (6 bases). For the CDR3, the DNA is TGTGCCAGTACCCTGGGGGCTGTGGACACCGGGGAGCTGTTTTTT. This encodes CASTLGAVDTGELFF.